This TCR beta chain was obtained from a study of CD8 T cells in ankylosing spondylitis. Notes on the study in general: Characteristic, it appeared, of ankylosing spondylitis blood was a TCR beta motif of about eight highly homologous variants. A CD8+ phenotype characterized the disease-linked clones, which were relatively rare in peripheral blood.

This CDR3 spans 14 amino acids. V lost 7 bases and J lost 8, with 20 bases in between. Germline CDR1 and CDR2: MNHNY and SVGAGI (reference sequence). TCRdb reprocessed the 5' RACE reads with MiXCR, giving one entry per CDR3 protein. The sample lists more than 150,000 distinct CDR3 sequences, approximately 10% occurring once. This clonotype was recorded at least ten times. Its antigen is as yet unknown. Source material: blood, either unsorted or a sorted T cell fraction (not recorded which). The sequence was collected from a male donor with ankylosing spondylitis or in good health (not recorded which). The rearrangement uses TRBV6-6 and TRBJ1-2; D is uncertain. CDR3 in amino acids: CASTPNRSVGGYTF. The CDR3 region has the DNA TGTGCCAGCACACCAAATCGGTCAGTAGGAGGCTACACCTTC.